This TCR beta chain was captured by sequencing in a study of blood T cell repertoires in COVID-19 (dated by TCRdb to 2018 to 2020). Describing the broader study: Samples from collaborators originated in the United States, Italy and Spain and spanned both the acute and convalescent phases of COVID-19. Deeply sampled blood TCRbeta repertoires from subjects exposed to, actively infected with, or recovered from COVID-19 were included in the dataset. Samples were obtained from the ongoing ImmuneRACE study (first 160 participants) and from over a thousand subjects provided by 6 global collaborators. The material from the prospective study consisted of cDNA or gDNA derived from T cells, B-cell-depleted T cells, or PBMCs. HLA class I and class II types, where available, came from metadata supplied by the sample provider rather than from assay-based typing. The repertoires were released in a freely available public database intended as a resource for research on the immune response to SARS-CoV-2. Nearly every sample came with metadata listing a de-identified subject ID, COVID-19 status, age in years and sex.

Study-wide conclusions, independent of this receptor: Clinical and demographic metadata were provided uncurated, with the amount varying by source and participant.

Collaborating institutions collected whole blood in K2EDTA tubes following their own protocols. Collaborator samples were shipped for TCRbeta analysis as frozen whole blood, isolated PBMCs, or DNA extracted from either sample type. Spanning cysteine to phenylalanine, the CDR3 consists of 13 amino acids. The read is trimmed to its CDR3 DNA, 39 bases read in frame from base 1. The germline V gene specifies SGDLS as CDR1 and YYNGEE as CDR2. V is reduced by 3 bases and J by 5 bases, leaving a spacing of 10 bases between them. TCRbeta CDR3 regions were amplified from genomic DNA by means of the immunoSEQ Assay, a bias-controlled multiplex PCR. Processing in the source paper ran as follows. The number of nucleated cells in each sample was estimated from the amplification of reference gene primers within the assay. To quantify the absolute abundance of each unique TCRbeta CDR3 rearrangement, sequence reads were collapsed and filtered. For each sample, productive Simpson clonality was calculated as the square root of Simpson's diversity index over productive rearrangements. Imported from immuneACCESS, the table was reduced by TCRdb to in-frame sequences with V and J called. These copies leave out some clones; in studies compared against another copy, an unresolved V gene accounts for under half, and the cause of the remainder is not known. V, J and clone size were drawn from that table, and D and trimming were deduced from the DNA. Here the sample has 60,000 or so clones; around three quarters occur a single time. The top ten clonotypes cover approximately 3% of the sample.

For this clone: What this receptor recognizes is not known. Base qualities are not at hand, and no much larger clone is one base apart.

Material: peripheral blood. This clonotype was sampled from a man aged 60 to 75 with acute or convalescent COVID-19. The V gene is TRBV9 and the J gene is TRBJ2-3, with a weak D call of TRBD2 (6 bases match). The CDR3 in this case is CASSGGDQDTQYF. The DNA reads TGTGCCAGCAGCGGGGGGGACCAAGATACGCAGTATTTT.